Listed below are T cell receptor beta chains from one sample, sequenced in a study of follicular helper T cells after annual influenza vaccination. TCRdb's table, derived via immunoSEQ multiplex PCR, lists solely in-frame clones and lacks some. Of 650 to 850 clones listed, about 74% were seen once; the top ten hold about 3.6%. This specimen consisted of CXCR5+ CD38+ circulating T follicular helper cells from blood, obtained on the day of influenza vaccination. Source of these receptors: an adult who received the influenza vaccine. The conserved cysteine and the conserved F or W are not part of the CDR3 here.

j_gene: TRBJ1-1
v_gene: TRBV21-1
CDR3aa: ASSYRLATHRTEAF

j_gene: TRBJ2-1
v_gene: TRBV5-1
CDR3aa: ASSFSERNEQF

j_gene: TRBJ1-6
v_gene: TRBV30
CDR3aa: AWRNDGQGSSPLH

j_gene: TRBJ2-5
v_gene: TRBV5-4
CDR3aa: ASSLDRDQTQY

j_gene: TRBJ1-5
v_gene: TRBV6-1
CDR3aa: ASSVGVEQPQH

j_gene: TRBJ2-3
v_gene: TRBV7-2
CDR3aa: ASSRTSGPDTQY

j_gene: TRBJ2-3
v_gene: TRBV5-1
CDR3aa: ASSPEGRVGDTQY

j_gene: TRBJ2-3
v_gene: TRBV30
CDR3aa: AWYPSGQGTDTQY

j_gene: TRBJ2-1
v_gene: TRBV4-3
CDR3aa: ASSPEPIAGGGNEQF

j_gene: TRBJ1-2
v_gene: TRBV14
CDR3aa: ASSRDTRSNYGYT

j_gene: TRBJ1-1
v_gene: TRBV11-3
CDR3aa: ASSLGRNTEAF

j_gene: TRBJ1-4
v_gene: TRBV30
CDR3aa: AWSVGGTATNEKLF

j_gene: TRBJ2-7
v_gene: TRBV6-6
CDR3aa: ASSYSNREGQY

j_gene: TRBJ1-2
v_gene: TRBV5-8
CDR3aa: ASRPGVKYGYT

j_gene: TRBJ1-5
v_gene: TRBV19
CDR3aa: ASSRQLNSNQPQH

j_gene: TRBJ2-5
v_gene: TRBV5-1
CDR3aa: ASSRTSGQETQY

j_gene: TRBJ2-3
v_gene: TRBV4-2
CDR3aa: ASSQKRGGMTDTQY

j_gene: TRBJ1-2
v_gene: TRBV27
CDR3aa: ASSLTGRGSYGYT

j_gene: TRBJ1-1
v_gene: TRBV6-1
CDR3aa: ASSRVPDTEAF

j_gene: TRBJ1-4
v_gene: TRBV19
CDR3aa: ASSRDPEGTNEKLF

j_gene: TRBJ1-2
v_gene: TRBV5-8
CDR3aa: ASSLNPSGYT

j_gene: TRBJ2-7
v_gene: TRBV5-6
CDR3aa: ASSSQQGASFSYEQY

j_gene: TRBJ1-2
v_gene: TRBV11-2
CDR3aa: ASSSREPGIYGYT

j_gene: TRBJ2-1
v_gene: TRBV6-5
CDR3aa: ASSYSRVNEQF

j_gene: TRBJ1-3
v_gene: TRBV5-8
CDR3aa: ASSTSRILSGNTIY

j_gene: TRBJ1-1
v_gene: TRBV5-4
CDR3aa: ASSQTVNTEAF

j_gene: TRBJ2-5
v_gene: TRBV18
CDR3aa: ASSRQQETQY

j_gene: TRBJ2-7
v_gene: TRBV5-6
CDR3aa: ASSFKRTGVEQY

j_gene: TRBJ1-2
v_gene: TRBV5-1
CDR3aa: ASSLDRGPFYGYT

j_gene: TRBJ2-3
v_gene: TRBV19
CDR3aa: ASSISGADTQY

j_gene: TRBJ2-3
v_gene: TRBV19
CDR3aa: ASNGDFTDTQY

j_gene: TRBJ2-3
v_gene: TRBV5-1
CDR3aa: ASSLSASGGAADTQY

j_gene: TRBJ2-5
v_gene: TRBV5-4
CDR3aa: ASSSGLAGGIKRETQY